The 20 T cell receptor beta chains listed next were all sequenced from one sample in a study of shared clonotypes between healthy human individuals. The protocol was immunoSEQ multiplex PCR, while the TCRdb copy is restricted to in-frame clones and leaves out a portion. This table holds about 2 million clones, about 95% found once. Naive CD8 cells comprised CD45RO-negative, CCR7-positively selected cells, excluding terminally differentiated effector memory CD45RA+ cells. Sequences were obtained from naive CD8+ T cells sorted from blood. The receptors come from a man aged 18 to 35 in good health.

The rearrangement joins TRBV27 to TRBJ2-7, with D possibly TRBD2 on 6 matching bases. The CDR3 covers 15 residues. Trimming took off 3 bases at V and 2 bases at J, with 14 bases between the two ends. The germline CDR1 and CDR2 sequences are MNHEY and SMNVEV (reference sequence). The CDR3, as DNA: TGTGCCAGCAGTTTTGGGCGGGAATTTACCTACGAGCAGTACTTC. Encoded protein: CASSFGREFTYEQYF.

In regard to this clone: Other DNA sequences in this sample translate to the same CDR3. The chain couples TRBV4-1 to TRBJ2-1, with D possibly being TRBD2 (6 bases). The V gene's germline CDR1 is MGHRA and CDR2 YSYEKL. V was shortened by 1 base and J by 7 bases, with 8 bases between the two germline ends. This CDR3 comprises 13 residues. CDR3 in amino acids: CASSQVGGNEQFF. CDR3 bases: TGCGCCAGCAGCCAAGTTGGGGGGAATGAGCAGTTCTTC.

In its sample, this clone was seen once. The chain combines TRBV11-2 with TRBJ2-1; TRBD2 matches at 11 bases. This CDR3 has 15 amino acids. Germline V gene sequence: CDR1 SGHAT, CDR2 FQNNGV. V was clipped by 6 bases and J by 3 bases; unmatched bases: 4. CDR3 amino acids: CASSVTSGDYNEQFF. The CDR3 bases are TGTGCCAGCAGTGTGACTAGCGGGGACTACAATGAGCAGTTCTTC.

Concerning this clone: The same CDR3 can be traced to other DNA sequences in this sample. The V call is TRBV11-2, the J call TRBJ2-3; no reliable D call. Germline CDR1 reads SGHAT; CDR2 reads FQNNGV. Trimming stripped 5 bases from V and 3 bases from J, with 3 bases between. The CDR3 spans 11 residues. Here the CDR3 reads CASSLTDTQYF. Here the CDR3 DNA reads TGTGCCAGCAGCCTTACAGATACGCAGTATTTT.

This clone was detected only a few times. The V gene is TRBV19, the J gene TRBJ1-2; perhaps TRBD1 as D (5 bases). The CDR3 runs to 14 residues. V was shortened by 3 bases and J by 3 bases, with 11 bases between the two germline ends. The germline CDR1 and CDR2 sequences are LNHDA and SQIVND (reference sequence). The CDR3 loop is CASSIGQGDYGYTF. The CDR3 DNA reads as TGTGCCAGTAGTATTGGTCAGGGTGACTATGGCTACACCTTC.

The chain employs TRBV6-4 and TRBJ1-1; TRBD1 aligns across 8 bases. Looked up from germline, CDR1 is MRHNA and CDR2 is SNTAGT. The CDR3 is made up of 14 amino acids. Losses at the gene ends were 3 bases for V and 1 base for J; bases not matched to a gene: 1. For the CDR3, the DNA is TGTGCCAGCAGTGATGGACAGGGGAACACTGAAGCTTTCTTT. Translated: CASSDGQGNTEAFF.

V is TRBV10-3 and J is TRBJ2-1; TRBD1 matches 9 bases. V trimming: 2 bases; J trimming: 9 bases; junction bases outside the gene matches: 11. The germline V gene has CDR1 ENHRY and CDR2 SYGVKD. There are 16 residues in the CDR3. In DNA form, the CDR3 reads TGTGCCATCAGTGAGGGGGGGGACAGGGTAGTTTCTGAGCAGTTCTTC. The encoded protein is CAISEGGDRVVSEQFF.

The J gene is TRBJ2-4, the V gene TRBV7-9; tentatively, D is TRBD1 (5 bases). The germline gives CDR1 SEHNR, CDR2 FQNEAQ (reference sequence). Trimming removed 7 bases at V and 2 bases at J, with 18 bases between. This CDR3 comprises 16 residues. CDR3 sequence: CASTPMGQPPKNIQYF. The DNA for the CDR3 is TGTGCCAGCACCCCCATGGGGCAGCCACCCAAAAACATTCAGTACTTC. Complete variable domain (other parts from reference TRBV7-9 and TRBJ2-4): DTGVSQNPRHKITKRGQNVTFRCDPISEHNRLYWYRQTLGQGPEFLTYFQNEAQLEKSRLLSDRFSAERPKGSFSTLEIQRTEQGDSAMYLCASTPMGQPPKNIQYFGAGTRLSVL.

In DNA, the CDR3 is TGTGCCGCGGCGGGACGGTCCTATAATTCACCCCTCCACTTT. This encodes CAAAGRSYNSPLHF. The J gene is TRBJ1-6, the V gene TRBV19, with a weak D call TRBD1 (5 bases). The CDR3 contains 14 residues. V was shortened by 11 bases and J by 1 base, with 12 bases between the two germline ends. Per the germline V gene, CDR1 is LNHDA and CDR2 is SQIVND (reference sequence).

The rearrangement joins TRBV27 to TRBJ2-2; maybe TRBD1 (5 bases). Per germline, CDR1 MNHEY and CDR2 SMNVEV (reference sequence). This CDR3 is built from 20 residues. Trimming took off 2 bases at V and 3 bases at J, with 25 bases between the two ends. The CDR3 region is CASSLLWPPAGKSDTGELFF. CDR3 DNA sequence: TGTGCCAGCAGTTTACTATGGCCACCAGCAGGGAAGTCGGACACCGGGGAGCTGTTTTTT.

The CDR3, as DNA: TGTGCCAGCAGCGTGGCAGGGACTAACCAAGAGACCCAGTACTTC. Translation gives CASSVAGTNQETQYF. The chain links TRBV9 to TRBJ2-5; TRBD2 matches 7 bases. With 2 bases clipped from V and 0 bases from J, the junction kept 4 bases outside the gene matches. The CDR3 totals 15 residues. Germline assignment: CDR1 SGDLS and CDR2 YYNGEE.

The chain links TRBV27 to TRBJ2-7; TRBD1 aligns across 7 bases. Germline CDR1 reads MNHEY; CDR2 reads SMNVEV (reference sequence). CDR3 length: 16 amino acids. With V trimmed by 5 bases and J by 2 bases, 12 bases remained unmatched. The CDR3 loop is CASSPWGSGQTYEQYF. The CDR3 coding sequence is TGTGCCAGCAGTCCGTGGGGGTCGGGACAGACCTACGAGCAGTACTTC.

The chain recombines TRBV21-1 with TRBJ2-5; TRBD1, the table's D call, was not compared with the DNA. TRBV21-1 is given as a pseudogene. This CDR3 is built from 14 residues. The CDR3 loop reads CASSTEDRGETQYF. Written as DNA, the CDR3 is TGTGCCAGCAGCACCGAGGACAGGGGAGAGACCCAGTACTTC.

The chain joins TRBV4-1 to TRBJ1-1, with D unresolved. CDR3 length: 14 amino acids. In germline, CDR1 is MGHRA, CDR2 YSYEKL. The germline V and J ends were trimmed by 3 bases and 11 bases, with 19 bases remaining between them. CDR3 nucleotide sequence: TGCGCCAGCAGCCATCAGGCCTTGAGGGATACGGCTTTCTTT. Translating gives CASSHQALRDTAFF.

CDR3: CASYYGGTNTGELFF. CDR3 bases: TGTGCCAGCTACTATGGGGGAACGAACACCGGGGAGCTGTTTTTT. The genes are TRBV5-4 and TRBJ2-2, with D perhaps given as TRBD1 or TRBD2 (5 bases each). This CDR3 has 15 residues. Deletions cut 7 bases from V and 0 bases from J, with 13 bases between. Germline V gives CDR1 SGHNT, CDR2 YYREEE (reference sequence).

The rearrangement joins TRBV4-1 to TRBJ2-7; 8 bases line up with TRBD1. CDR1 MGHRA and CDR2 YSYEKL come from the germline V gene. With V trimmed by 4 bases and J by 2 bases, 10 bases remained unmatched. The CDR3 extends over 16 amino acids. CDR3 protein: CASSPLEGTGAYEQYF. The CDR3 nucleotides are TGCGCCAGCAGCCCCCTCGAGGGGACAGGCGCCTACGAGCAGTACTTC.

CDR3 sequence (DNA): TGTGCCAGCAGCCGGCCCTCTGGAAACACCATATATTTT. As protein: CASSRPSGNTIYF. The chain is built from TRBV6-5 and TRBJ1-3; D gene ambiguous. The CDR3 runs to 13 residues. V dropped 6 bases and J dropped 0 bases, with 6 bases sitting between them. Germline loops: CDR1 MNHEY, CDR2 SVGAGI.

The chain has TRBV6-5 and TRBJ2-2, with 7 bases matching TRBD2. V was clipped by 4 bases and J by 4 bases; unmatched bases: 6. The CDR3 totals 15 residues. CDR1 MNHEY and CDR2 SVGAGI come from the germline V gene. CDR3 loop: CASSSRGVPTGELFF. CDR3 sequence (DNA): TGTGCCAGCAGTTCCCGGGGGGTCCCCACCGGGGAGCTGTTTTTT.

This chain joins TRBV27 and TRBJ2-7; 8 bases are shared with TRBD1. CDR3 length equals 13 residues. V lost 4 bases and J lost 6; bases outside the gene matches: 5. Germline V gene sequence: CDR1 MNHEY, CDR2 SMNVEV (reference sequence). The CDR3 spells CASSYITGGEQYF. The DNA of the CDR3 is TGTGCCAGCAGTTACATTACAGGGGGCGAGCAGTACTTC.

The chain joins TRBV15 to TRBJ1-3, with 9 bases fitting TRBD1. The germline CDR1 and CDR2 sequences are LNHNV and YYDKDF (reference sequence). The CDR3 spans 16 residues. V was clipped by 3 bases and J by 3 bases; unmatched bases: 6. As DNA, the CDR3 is TGTGCCACCAGCAGGCTGGGACAGGGTGATGGAAACACCATATATTTT. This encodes CATSRLGQGDGNTIYF.